This note documents a single T cell receptor (beta chain) sequence. Antigen unknown. These data originate in a study of Tregs in tolerant kidney transplant recipients. General study results and limits: This study did not directly address biological reproducibility.

The repertoire was sequenced with immunoSEQ multiplex PCR; TCRdb's copy has only in-frame clones and lacks some. The table shows 55,000 to 80,000 clones, with 95% to 98% occurring only once. Sequencing used Tregs from blood, obtained before the transplant. The sequence derives from a human donor who received a combined kidney and bone marrow transplant.

The CDR3 DNA sequence: TGTGCCAGCAGCTTAACTTCGGGAGGCTCTAGCACAGATACGCAGTATTTT. Residues: CASSLTSGGSSTDTQYF. V is TRBV7-2 and J is TRBJ2-3; 7 positions agree with TRBD2. The V gene end was trimmed by 2 bases and the J gene end by 0 bases; junction bases not matched to a gene: 8. CDR1 and CDR2 from the germline V gene are SGHTA and FQGNSA. This CDR3 spans 17 amino acids. Full variable domain (rest looked up from reference TRBV7-2 and TRBJ2-3): GAGVSQSPSNKVTEKGKDVELRCDPISGHTALYWYRQSLGQGLEFLIYFQGNSAPDKSGLPSDRFSAERTGGSVSTLTIQRTQQEDSAVYLCASSLTSGGSSTDTQYFGPGTRLTVL.